This T cell receptor beta chain originates from a study of T cells after yellow fever vaccination. 5'RACE template switching produced TCR cDNA carrying a universal primer site and UMIs. TCRdb processed the 5' RACE reads anew with MiXCR; each CDR3 protein has one entry. The sample lists 300,000 or so distinct CDR3 sequences, 8% to 9.5% occurring once. The CDR3 totals 15 residues. In germline, CDR1 is SQVTM, CDR2 ANQGSEA. V was shortened by 4 bases and J by 2 bases, with 17 bases between the two germline ends. This clonotype turned up a few times. The chain uses TRBV29-1 and TRBJ2-5; perhaps TRBD2 as D (6 bases). This material consisted of PBMCs, taken around 45 days after the first yellow fever vaccination. This TCR derives from a man between 18 and 29 years old who received the YFV17D yellow fever vaccine. This chain's CDR3 is CSVARDSGPQETQYF. The CDR3 DNA is TGCAGCGTTGCGAGGGATAGCGGACCTCAAGAGACCCAGTACTTC.